Many counts were recorded for the clone carrying this T cell receptor beta chain. The J segment lost 0 bases and the V segment lost 3 bases, leaving 6 bases of the junction unmatched. The CDR3 is 15 residues long. CDR1 is SGHKS and CDR2 is YYEKEE in the germline V gene (reference sequence). TCRdb used MiXCR to reprocess the RT-PCR reads, holding one entry per CDR3 protein. There are hundreds of thousands of distinct CDR3 sequences in the sample; 14% occur only once, and 3% to 4.5% lies in the top ten. This TCR derives from a female donor in good health, serving as a healthy control. The source material was memory CD4+ T cells from blood. The genes are TRBV5-5 and TRBJ2-7; TRBD2 agrees at 7 bases. CDR3 sequence reads: CASSSSGSHSYEQYF. The CDR3 region has the DNA TGTGCCAGCAGCTCTAGCGGATCGCACTCCTACGAGCAGTACTTC.